A selection of T cell receptor beta chains follows, all from one sample in a study of T cell changes during pregnancy in multiple sclerosis. Profiled with immunoSEQ multiplex PCR; TCRdb holds only in-frame clones, not every one. Of fewer than 40,000 clones listed, more than 90% were seen once; the top ten hold over 0.35%. This material consisted of CD4+ T cells from peripheral blood mononuclear cells, taken in the second trimester of pregnancy. The source of these receptors is a female donor in good health, enrolled as a control in a pregnancy study. CDR3s include the opening cysteine and the closing phenylalanine or tryptophan. The D gene is left open where the match is weak. Only part of the rows carry a size: once, few, many, or a class if the clone is expanded.

D gene	clone size	J gene	V gene	CDR3 DNA	CDR3 protein
-	-	TRBJ2-7	TRBV6-5	TGTGCCAGCAGTACACGAGGGGGGGCGTCCTACGAGCAGTACTTC	CASSTRGGASYEQYF
-	-	TRBJ1-1	TRBV30	TGTGCCTGGAGTGGGAGGAGCGACACTGAAGCTTTCTTT	CAWSGRSDTEAFF
TRBD2	-	TRBJ2-7	TRBV6-1	TGTGCCAGCAGTGAAGGGGCGGGAGCAAACCAGTACTTC	CASSEGAGANQYF
-	once	TRBJ1-3	TRBV2	TGTGCCACCCGCGGCTCTGGAAACACCATATATTTT	CATRGSGNTIYF
TRBD1	-	TRBJ1-3	TRBV7-2	TGTGCCAGCAGCCAGGGGGGTAAACTCTCTGGAAACACCATATATTTT	CASSQGGKLSGNTIYF
-	-	TRBJ2-7	TRBV7-9	TGTGCCAGCAGTAAACAGGGTTACAGCTCCTACGAGCAGTACTTC	CASSKQGYSSYEQYF
-	-	TRBJ2-1	TRBV7-8	TGTGCCAGCAGCCGGACTGGTACCTCCTACAATGAGCAGTTCTTC	CASSRTGTSYNEQFF
TRBD2	-	TRBJ2-5	TRBV7-7	TGTGCCAGCAGTCAGCGGGGCGGGGAGACCCAGTACTTC	CASSQRGGETQYF
TRBD2	few	TRBJ2-5	TRBV18	TGTGCCAGCTCACCAAGACTAGCGGGAGGGCCGGGTGAGACCCAGTACTTC	CASSPRLAGGPGETQYF
-	-	TRBJ1-2	TRBV4-1	TGCGCCAGCAGGTTAACGGACACTAACTCTCATGGCTACACCTTC	CASRLTDTNSHGYTF
TRBD1	-	TRBJ1-2	TRBV9	TGTGCCAGCAGCGGAACAGGGGGCGTGGATGGCTACACCTTC	CASSGTGGVDGYTF
TRBD2	-	TRBJ2-1	TRBV10-3	TGTGCCATCAGGGCAGCGGGAGTAGGGAATGAGCAGTTCTTC	CAIRAAGVGNEQFF
-	few	TRBJ1-2	TRBV5-1	TGCGCCAGCAGCGAGACAGGTTCTCCTTATGGCTACACCTTC	CASSETGSPYGYTF
TRBD1	-	TRBJ2-7	TRBV29-1	TGCAGCGTTACCCGGGCAGGGGGCCGCGAGCAGTACTTC	CSVTRAGGREQYF
TRBD1	-	TRBJ1-5	TRBV7-9	TGTGCCAGCAGCGAATACCGGGACAGGGGAAACAATCAGCCCCAGCATTTT	CASSEYRDRGNNQPQHF
TRBD1	-	TRBJ2-2	TRBV29-1	TGCAGCGTCGCGGGACAGGGGGCGGTGGACACCGGGGAGCTGTTTTTT	CSVAGQGAVDTGELFF
TRBD2	-	TRBJ2-5	TRBV10-3	TGTGCCATCAGTGAGGGGTCTAGCGGGGGTATACAAGAGACCCAGTACTTC	CAISEGSSGGIQETQYF
-	-	TRBJ2-3	TRBV7-6	TGTGCCAGCAGCTTAGGACTCCCTGGCACAGATACGCAGTATTTT	CASSLGLPGTDTQYF
TRBD2	-	TRBJ2-2	TRBV7-7	TGTGCCAGCAGCTTAAAAGCGGGATCGGGGGAGCTGTTTTTT	CASSLKAGSGELFF
TRBD1	-	TRBJ2-7	TRBV25-1	TGTGCCAGCAGGGAGACAGGGGTCTACGAGCAGTACTTC	CASRETGVYEQYF
-	-	TRBJ1-5	TRBV7-2	TGTGCCAGCAGCCTGGGGGGAGTAGGCAATCAGCCCCAGCATTTT	CASSLGGVGNQPQHF
-	-	TRBJ1-1	TRBV4-3	TGCGCCAGCAGCCAAGGGGGGGGGTCGAACACTGAAGCTTTCTTT	CASSQGGGSNTEAFF
-	-	TRBJ1-1	TRBV14	TGTGCCAGCAGCCAACGAAGGCAGGAGGTGAGCACTGAAGCTTTCTTT	CASSQRRQEVSTEAFF
TRBD1	-	TRBJ2-7	TRBV5-1	TGCGCCAGCAGCGAGCAGGGGGCGCGCAACGAGCAGTACTTC	CASSEQGARNEQYF
TRBD1	-	TRBJ1-1	TRBV5-1	TGCGCCAGCAGCTTGGTGACAGGGGCGAACACTGAAGCTTTCTTT	CASSLVTGANTEAFF
TRBD1	-	TRBJ2-5	TRBV11-3	TGTGCCAGCAGCTTAGCGGGACAGGGGAGGGAGACCCAGTACTTC	CASSLAGQGRETQYF
-	-	TRBJ2-2	TRBV28	TGTGCCAGCAGTTTATTAGGGGCCGGGGAGCTGTTTTTT	CASSLLGAGELFF
TRBD1	once	TRBJ1-1	TRBV11-2	TGTGCCAGCAGCTGGCGACAGGGGATGGCTGAAGCTTTCTTT	CASSWRQGMAEAFF
TRBD1	-	TRBJ1-2	TRBV29-1	TGCAGCGTTGAAGAAGGGCCCGGGACAGGGGGCGGTAGTGGCTACACCTTC	CSVEEGPGTGGGSGYTF
TRBD1	-	TRBJ1-5	TRBV19	TGTGCCAGTAGTACCACAGGGGATTCCCCCCAGCATTTT	CASSTTGDSPQHF
-	-	TRBJ2-2	TRBV18	TGTGCCAGCTCTAACGGGGTCGCCGGGGAGCTGTTTTTT	CASSNGVAGELFF
TRBD2	-	TRBJ2-3	TRBV6-5	TGTGCCAGCAGGCCCCTAGCGGGAGTCACAGATACGCAGTATTTT	CASRPLAGVTDTQYF